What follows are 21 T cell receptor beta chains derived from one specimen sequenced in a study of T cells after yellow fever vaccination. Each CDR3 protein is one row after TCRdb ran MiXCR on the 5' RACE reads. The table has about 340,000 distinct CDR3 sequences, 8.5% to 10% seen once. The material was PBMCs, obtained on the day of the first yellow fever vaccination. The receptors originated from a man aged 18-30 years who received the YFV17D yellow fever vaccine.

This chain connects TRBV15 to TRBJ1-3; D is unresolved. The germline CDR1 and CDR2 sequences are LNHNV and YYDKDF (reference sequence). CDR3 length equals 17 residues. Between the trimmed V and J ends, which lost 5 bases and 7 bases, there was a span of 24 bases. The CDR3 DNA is TGTGCCACCAGCCCGTTCGCGTACCAGGTTCGCTTCAACACCATATATTTT. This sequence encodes CATSPFAYQVRFNTIYF. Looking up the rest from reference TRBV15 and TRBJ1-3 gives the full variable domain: DAMVIQNPRYQVTQFGKPVTLSCSQTLNHNVMYWYQQKSSQAPKLLFHYYDKDFNNEADTPDNFQSRRPNTSFCFLDIRSPGLGDTAMYLCATSPFAYQVRFNTIYFGEGSWLTVV.

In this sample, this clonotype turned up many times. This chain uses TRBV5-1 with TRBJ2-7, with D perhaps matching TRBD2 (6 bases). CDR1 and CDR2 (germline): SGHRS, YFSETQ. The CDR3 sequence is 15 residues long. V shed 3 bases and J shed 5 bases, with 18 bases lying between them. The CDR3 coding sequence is TGCGCCAGCAGCTCGCCTGTTGCGGGAATCCACGAGCAGTACTTC. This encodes CASSSPVAGIHEQYF.

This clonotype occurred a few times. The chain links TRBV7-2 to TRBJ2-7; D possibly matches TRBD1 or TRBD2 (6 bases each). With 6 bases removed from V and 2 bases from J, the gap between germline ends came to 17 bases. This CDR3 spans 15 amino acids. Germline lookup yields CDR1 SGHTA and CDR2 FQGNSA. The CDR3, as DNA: TGTGCCAGCAGTCCAATCGGGGGCCAAACCTACGAGCAGTACTTC. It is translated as CASSPIGGQTYEQYF.

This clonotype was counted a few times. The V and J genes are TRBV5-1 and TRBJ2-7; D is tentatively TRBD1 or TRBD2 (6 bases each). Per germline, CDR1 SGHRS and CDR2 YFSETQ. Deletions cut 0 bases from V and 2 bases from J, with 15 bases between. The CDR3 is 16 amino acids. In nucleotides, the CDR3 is TGCGCCAGCAGCTTGGAGGTGGGGGGCCGACCCTACGAGCAGTACTTC. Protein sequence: CASSLEVGGRPYEQYF.

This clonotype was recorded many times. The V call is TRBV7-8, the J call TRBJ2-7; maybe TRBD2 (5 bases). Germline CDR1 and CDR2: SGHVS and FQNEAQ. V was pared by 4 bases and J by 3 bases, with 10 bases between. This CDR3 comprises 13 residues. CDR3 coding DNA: TGTGCCAGCAGCTCAAATGACTACTACGAGCAGTACTTC. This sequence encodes CASSSNDYYEQYF.

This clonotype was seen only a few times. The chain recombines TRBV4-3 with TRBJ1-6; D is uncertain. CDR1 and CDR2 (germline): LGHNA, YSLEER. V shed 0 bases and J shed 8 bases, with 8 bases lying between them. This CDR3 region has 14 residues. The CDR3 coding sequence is TGCGCCAGCAGCCAAGAGGCGATGGATTCACCCCTCCACTTT. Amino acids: CASSQEAMDSPLHF.

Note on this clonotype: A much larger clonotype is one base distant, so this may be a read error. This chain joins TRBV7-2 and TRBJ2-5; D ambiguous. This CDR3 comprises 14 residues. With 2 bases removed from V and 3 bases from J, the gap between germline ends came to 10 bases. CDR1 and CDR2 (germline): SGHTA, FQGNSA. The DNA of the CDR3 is TGTGCCAGCAGCTTAAGTATCCAGGAAGAGACCCAGTACTTC. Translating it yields CASSLSIQEETQYF. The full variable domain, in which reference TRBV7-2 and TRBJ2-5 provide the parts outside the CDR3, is GAGVSQSPSNKVTEKGKDVELRCDPISGHTALYWYRQSLGQGLEFLIYFQGNSAPDKSGLPSDRFSAERTGGSVSTLTIQRTQQEDSAVYLCASSLSIQEETQYFGPGTRLLVL.

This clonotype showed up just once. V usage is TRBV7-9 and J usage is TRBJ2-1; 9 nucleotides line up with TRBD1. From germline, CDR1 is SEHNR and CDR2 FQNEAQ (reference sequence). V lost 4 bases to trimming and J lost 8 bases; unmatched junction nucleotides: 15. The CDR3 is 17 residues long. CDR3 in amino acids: CASSSTAQGTGLYEQFF. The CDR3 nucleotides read TGTGCCAGCAGCTCCACCGCCCAGGGGACAGGGTTGTATGAGCAGTTCTTC.

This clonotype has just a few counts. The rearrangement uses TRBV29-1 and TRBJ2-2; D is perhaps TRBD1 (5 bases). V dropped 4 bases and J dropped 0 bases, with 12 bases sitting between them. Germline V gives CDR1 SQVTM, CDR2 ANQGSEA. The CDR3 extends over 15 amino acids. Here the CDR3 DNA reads TGCAGCGTTGGTTTAGGGGATACGAACACCGGGGAGCTGTTTTTT. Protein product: CSVGLGDTNTGELFF.

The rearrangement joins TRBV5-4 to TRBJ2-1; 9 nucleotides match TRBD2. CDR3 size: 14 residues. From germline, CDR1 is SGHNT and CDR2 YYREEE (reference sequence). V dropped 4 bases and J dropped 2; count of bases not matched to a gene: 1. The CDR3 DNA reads TGTGCCAGCAGCCGCGGGGGGGCCTACAATGAGCAGTTCTTC. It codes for CASSRGGAYNEQFF.

In DNA, the CDR3 is TGCGCCACCTGGCAGCAGATGAACCCTGAGCCTTTCTTT. The encoded protein is CATWQQMNPEPFF. The V gene is TRBV4-3, the J gene TRBJ1-1; D remains unclear. Trimming left V 10 bases short and J 12 bases short, with 24 bases between. Germline-derived CDR1 and CDR2 are LGHNA and YSLEER. CDR3 length: 13 residues.

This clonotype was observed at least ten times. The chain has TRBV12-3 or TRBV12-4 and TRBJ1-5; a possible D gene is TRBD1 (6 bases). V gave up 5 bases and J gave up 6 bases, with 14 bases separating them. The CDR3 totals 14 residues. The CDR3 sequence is CASSPGHLGQPQHF. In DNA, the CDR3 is TGTGCCAGCAGTCCGGGACATTTGGGTCAGCCCCAGCATTTT.

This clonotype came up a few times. The CDR3: CAISESERDYGYTF. CDR3 nucleotide sequence: TGTGCCATCAGTGAGTCCGAAAGGGACTATGGCTACACCTTC. The chain combines TRBV10-3 with TRBJ1-2; D is uncertain. V was pared by 0 bases and J by 3 bases, with 8 bases between. The CDR3 contains 14 residues. Per the germline V gene, CDR1 is ENHRY and CDR2 is SYGVKD.

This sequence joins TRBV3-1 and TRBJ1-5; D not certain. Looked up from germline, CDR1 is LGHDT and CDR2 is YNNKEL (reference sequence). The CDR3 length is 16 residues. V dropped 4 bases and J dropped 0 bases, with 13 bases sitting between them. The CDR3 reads CASSPSATPSNQPQHF. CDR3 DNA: TGTGCCAGCAGCCCATCAGCCACCCCTAGCAATCAGCCCCAGCATTTT.

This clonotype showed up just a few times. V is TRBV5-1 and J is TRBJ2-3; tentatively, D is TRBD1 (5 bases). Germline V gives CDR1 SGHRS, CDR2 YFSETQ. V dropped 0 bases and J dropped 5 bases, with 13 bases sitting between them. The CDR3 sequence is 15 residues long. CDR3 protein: CASSLVARAKDTQYF. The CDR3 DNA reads TGCGCCAGCAGCTTGGTGGCCAGGGCAAAAGATACGCAGTATTTT.

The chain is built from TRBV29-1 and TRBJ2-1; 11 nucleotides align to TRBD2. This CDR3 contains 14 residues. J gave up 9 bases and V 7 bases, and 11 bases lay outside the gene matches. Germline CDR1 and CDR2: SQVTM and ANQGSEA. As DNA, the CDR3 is TGCAGCGGGGTAGCGGGGGGGCCGGCTTCTGAGCAGTTCTTC. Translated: CSGVAGGPASEQFF.

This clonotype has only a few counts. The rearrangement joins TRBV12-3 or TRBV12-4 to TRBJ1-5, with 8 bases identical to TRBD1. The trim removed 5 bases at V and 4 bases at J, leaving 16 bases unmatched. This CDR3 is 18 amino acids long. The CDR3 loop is CASSDMGGTGGPNQPQHF. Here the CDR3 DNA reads TGTGCCAGCAGTGATATGGGGGGGACAGGTGGACCTAATCAGCCCCAGCATTTT.

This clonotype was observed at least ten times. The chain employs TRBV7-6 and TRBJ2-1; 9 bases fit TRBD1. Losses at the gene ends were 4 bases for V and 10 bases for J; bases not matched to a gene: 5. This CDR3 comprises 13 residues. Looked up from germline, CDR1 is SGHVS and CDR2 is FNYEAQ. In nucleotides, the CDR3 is TGTGCCAGCAGCTCAGGGACAGGGAAAGAGCAGTTCTTC. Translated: CASSSGTGKEQFF.

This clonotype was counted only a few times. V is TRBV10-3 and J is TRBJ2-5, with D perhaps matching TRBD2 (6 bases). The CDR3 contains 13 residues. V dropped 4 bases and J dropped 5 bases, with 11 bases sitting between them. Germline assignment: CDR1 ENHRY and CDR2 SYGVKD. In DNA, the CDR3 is TGTGCCATCAGTGGTGCCGGGAGCGAGACCCAGTACTTC. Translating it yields CAISGAGSETQYF.

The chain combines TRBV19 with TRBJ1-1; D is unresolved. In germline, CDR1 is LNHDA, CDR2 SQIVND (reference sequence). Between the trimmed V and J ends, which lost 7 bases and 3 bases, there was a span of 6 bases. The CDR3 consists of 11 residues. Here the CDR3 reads CASTMHTEAFF. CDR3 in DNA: TGTGCCAGTACGATGCACACTGAAGCTTTCTTT.

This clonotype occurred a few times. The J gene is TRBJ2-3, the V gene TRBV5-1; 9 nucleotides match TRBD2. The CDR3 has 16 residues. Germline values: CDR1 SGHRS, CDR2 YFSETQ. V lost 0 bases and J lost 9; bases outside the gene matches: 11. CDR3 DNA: TGCGCCAGCAGCTTGGCCGGGGTAGCGGGGGCCGGGACGCAGTATTTT. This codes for CASSLAGVAGAGTQYF.